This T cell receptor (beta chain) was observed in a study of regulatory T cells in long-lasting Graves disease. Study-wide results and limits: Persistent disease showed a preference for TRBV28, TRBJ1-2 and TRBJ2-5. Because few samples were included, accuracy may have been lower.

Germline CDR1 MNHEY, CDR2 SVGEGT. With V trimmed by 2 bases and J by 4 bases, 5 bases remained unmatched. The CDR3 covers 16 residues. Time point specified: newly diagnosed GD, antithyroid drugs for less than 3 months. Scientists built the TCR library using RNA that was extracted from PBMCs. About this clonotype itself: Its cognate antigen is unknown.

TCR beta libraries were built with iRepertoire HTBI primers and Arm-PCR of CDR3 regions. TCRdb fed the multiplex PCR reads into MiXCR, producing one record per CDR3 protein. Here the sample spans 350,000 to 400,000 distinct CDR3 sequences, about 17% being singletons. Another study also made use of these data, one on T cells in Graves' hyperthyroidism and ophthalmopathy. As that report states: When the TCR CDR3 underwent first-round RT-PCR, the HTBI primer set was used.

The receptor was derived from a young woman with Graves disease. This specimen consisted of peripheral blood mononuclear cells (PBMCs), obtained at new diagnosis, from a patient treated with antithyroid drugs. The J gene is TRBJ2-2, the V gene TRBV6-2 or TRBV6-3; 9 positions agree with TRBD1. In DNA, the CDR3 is TGTGCCAGCAGTTACGGACAGGGGTCGTTCACCGGGGAGCTGTTTTTT. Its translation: CASSYGQGSFTGELFF.